Sequencing of this T cell receptor (beta chain) was carried out in a study of T-cell memory formation after mild COVID-19. Trimming shortened V by 0 bases and J by 4 bases, and 5 bases separated the two germline ends. The CDR3 has 12 residues. Per germline, CDR1 SGDLS and CDR2 YYNGEE. Study-level results: Among contracting clones, CD4+ were mainly CM/EM and CD8+ enriched in EMRA. Clonal second-wave expansions that peaked on day 37 had unconfirmed SARS-CoV-2 specificity. Clones contracting day 15 to 85 were balanced CD4/CD8; later expanders leaned CD4+.

The authors produced TCR alpha and TCR beta cDNA libraries with sample barcodes and UMIs by 5'RACE using constant-segment primers. In TCRdb, the 5' RACE reads were re-called with MiXCR into one record per CDR3 protein. Of around 300,000 distinct CDR3 sequences in the sample, roughly a fifth were seen once. This clonotype was detected a few times. Its antigen is unidentified. Sequenced material: PBMCs or a T cell subset sorted from them (not recorded which). This TCR derives from a young man who had mild COVID-19 (a few samples of this study predate the infection). Cell type and time point are not known. The V and J genes are TRBV9 and TRBJ2-7; D gene uncertain. The CDR3 region has the DNA TGTGCCAGCAGCGTAGATGGATACGAGCAGTACTTC. Amino acid sequence: CASSVDGYEQYF.